The clone carrying this T cell receptor (beta chain) was counted at least ten times. What it binds is unknown. The CDR3 has 17 amino acids. Germline CDR1 reads LNHNV; CDR2 reads YYDKDF (reference sequence). V lost 0 bases to trimming and J lost 2 bases, with 17 bases between them. Scientists made TCR beta libraries using quantitative 5'-RACE with molecular barcodes. One entry per CDR3 protein, called by TCRdb with MiXCR from the 5' RACE reads. The sample shows about 240,000 distinct CDR3 sequences, around 9.2% of them seen only once. These data come from a study of CD8 T cells in ankylosing spondylitis. Findings and limits, study-wide: It appeared that ankylosing spondylitis blood was characterized by a TCR beta motif of seven or eight highly homologous variants.

V gene TRBV15 combines with J gene TRBJ2-7; the D is unclear. Sequencing was carried out using blood, either unsorted or a sorted T cell fraction (not recorded which). The source is a male donor with ankylosing spondylitis or in good health (not recorded which). CDR3 protein: CATSRDPLRGLAYEQYF. In DNA form, the CDR3 reads TGTGCCACCAGCAGAGATCCTCTACGCGGCTTGGCCTACGAGCAGTACTTC.